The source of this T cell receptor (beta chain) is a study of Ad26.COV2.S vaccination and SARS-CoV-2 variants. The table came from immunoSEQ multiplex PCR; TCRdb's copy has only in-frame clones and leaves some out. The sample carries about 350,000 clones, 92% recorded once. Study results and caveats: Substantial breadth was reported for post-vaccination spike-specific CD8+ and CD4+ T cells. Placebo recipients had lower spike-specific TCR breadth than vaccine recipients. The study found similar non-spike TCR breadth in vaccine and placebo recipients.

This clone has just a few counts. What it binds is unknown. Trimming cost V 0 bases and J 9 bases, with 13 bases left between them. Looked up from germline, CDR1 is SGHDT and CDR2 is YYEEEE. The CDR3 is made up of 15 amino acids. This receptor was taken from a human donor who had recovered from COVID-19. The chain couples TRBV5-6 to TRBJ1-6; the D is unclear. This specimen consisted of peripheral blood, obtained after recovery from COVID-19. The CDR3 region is CASSLVGQTGSPLHF. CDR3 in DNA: TGTGCCAGCAGCTTGGTGGGCCAGACGGGTTCACCCCTCCACTTT.